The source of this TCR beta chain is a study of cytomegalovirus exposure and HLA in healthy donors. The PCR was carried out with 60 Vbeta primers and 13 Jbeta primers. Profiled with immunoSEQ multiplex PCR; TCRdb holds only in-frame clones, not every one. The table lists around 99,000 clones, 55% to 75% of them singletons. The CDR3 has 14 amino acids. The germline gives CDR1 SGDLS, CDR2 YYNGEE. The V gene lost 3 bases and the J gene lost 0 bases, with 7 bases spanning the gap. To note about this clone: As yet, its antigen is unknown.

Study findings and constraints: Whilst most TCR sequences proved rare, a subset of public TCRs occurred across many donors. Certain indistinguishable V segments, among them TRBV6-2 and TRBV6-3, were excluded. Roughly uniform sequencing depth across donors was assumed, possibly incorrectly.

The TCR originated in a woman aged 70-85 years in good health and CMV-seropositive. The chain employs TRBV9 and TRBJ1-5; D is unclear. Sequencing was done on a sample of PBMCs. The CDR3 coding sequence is TGTGCCAGCAGCGCGTACGGTAGCAATCAGCCCCAGCATTTT. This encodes CASSAYGSNQPQHF.